The source of this T cell receptor beta chain is a study of OX40 agonist ivuxolimab in advanced cancers. TCRdb's table, derived via immunoSEQ multiplex PCR, lists solely in-frame clones and lacks some. The table shows 40,000 to 65,000 clones, with 84% occurring only once. General observations from the study: With doses of 0.1-3.0 mg/kg, partial responders showed among the lowest clonal expansion. Also present in some nonresponders was a low level of normalized T-cell clonal expansion. Clonal expansion from baseline to week 6 occurred in both CD4+ and CD8+ T cells.

The CDR3 has 12 residues. The V segment lost 6 bases and the J segment 3 bases; nucleotides outside the gene matches: 2. Germline V gene sequence: CDR1 SGHVS, CDR2 FQNEAQ. This clone has only one observation. Its antigen remains unidentified. Blood got drawn at baseline, again on cycle 4 day 1, and then on cycle 7 day 1. The TCR sequence derives from an adult with an advanced solid tumor such as melanoma, head and neck, liver or kidney cancer. V and J are TRBV7-8 and TRBJ2-7; TRBD1 aligns across 7 bases. Here the sequenced sample was CD4+ or CD8+ T cells sorted from blood, taken in a trial of the OX40 agonist ivuxolimab. The CDR3 bases are TGTGCCAGCAGTCCAGGGGGCTACGAGCAGTACTTC. It encodes CASSPGGYEQYF.